These 29 T cell receptor beta chains were all obtained from the same sample, sequenced in a study of T cell repertoires in cytomegalovirus infection. TCRdb re-analysed the reads in MiXCR, keeping a single row per CDR3 protein. Of nearly 700,000 distinct CDR3 sequences in the sample, around 31% were seen once. Their specific antigens are unknown. Material: cultured PBMCs, obtained from culture after CMV antigen stimulation. All receptors derive from a human donor in good health (CMV status not recorded). Some clones in this sample may be carry-over from other donors' samples.

The V and J genes are TRBV7-6 and TRBJ1-4; D not resolved. There are 16 residues in the CDR3. V was cut by 5 bases and J by 5 bases, with 18 bases left in between. Germline assignment: CDR1 SGHVS and CDR2 FNYEAQ. The CDR3 loop is CASSPEGGFGNEKLFF. In DNA form, the CDR3 reads TGTGCCAGCAGCCCTGAGGGAGGGTTTGGGAATGAAAAACTGTTTTTT.

This clonotype has more than one count but fewer than ten. V and J are TRBV7-7 and TRBJ2-4; no clear D gene. The CDR3 is 18 residues long. Germline V lookup: CDR1 SSHAT, CDR2 FNYEAQ (reference sequence). The ends were cut back, 7 bases at V and 3 bases at J, with 25 bases in the middle. Here the CDR3 reads CASTPPLGVGAYKNIQYF. As DNA, the CDR3 is TGTGCCAGCACCCCTCCGTTAGGCGTCGGAGCTTACAAAAACATTCAGTACTTC.

The rearrangement uses TRBV6-1 and TRBJ2-7; D not resolved. The CDR3 has 11 amino acids. Germline loops: CDR1 MNHNS, CDR2 SASEGT. The V end lost 6 bases, the J end lost 2 bases, and 5 bases lay between the germline ends. CDR3 DNA: TGTGCCAGCAGGGATACCTACGAGCAGTACTTC. Translating gives CASRDTYEQYF.

The chain carries TRBV10-3 and TRBJ2-3; 9 bases line up with TRBD1. Germline V lookup: CDR1 ENHRY, CDR2 SYGVKD. The ends lost 8 bases at V and 0 bases at J; junction bases unmatched: 12. The CDR3 has 17 residues. The CDR3 DNA reads TGTGCCATCTCGACTTCCGGGGGGACAGGGAGCACAGATACGCAGTATTTT. Translating gives CAISTSGGTGSTDTQYF.

The genes are TRBV3-1 and TRBJ1-1; 9 positions match TRBD1. Looked up from germline, CDR1 is LGHDT and CDR2 is YNNKEL (reference sequence). This CDR3 is 16 amino acids long. Trimming at V came to 4 bases and at J to 1 base, leaving 7 bases not matched to a gene. The CDR3: CASSPLGQGTNTEAFF. CDR3 coding DNA: TGTGCCAGCAGCCCCTTGGGACAGGGAACGAACACTGAAGCTTTCTTT.

The V gene is TRBV12-3 or TRBV12-4, the J gene TRBJ1-1; 7 bases map to TRBD1. The CDR3 extends over 14 amino acids. V shed 6 bases and J 1 base; nucleotides not matched to a gene: 5. The CDR3 DNA sequence: TGTGCCAGCAGCTTCCACAGGGGGAACACTGAAGCTTTCTTT. Translating it yields CASSFHRGNTEAFF.

V gene TRBV23-1 combines with J gene TRBJ2-1; TRBD2 might be the D (5 bases). TRBV23-1 has ORF status, its function being uncertain. This CDR3 contains 14 residues. Trimming stripped 2 bases from V and 8 bases from J, with 13 bases between. The CDR3 sequence is CASSQLTDGDEQFF. CDR3 DNA sequence: TGCGCCAGCAGTCAACTAACCGACGGGGATGAGCAGTTCTTC.

V gene TRBV11-2 combines with J gene TRBJ2-3, with a possible D match to TRBD2 (6 bases). Trimming pared 5 bases from V and 1 base from J, leaving 13 bases between. This CDR3 region has 15 residues. CDR1 and CDR2 from the germline V gene are SGHAT and FQNNGV. The CDR3 DNA sequence: TGTGCCAGCAGCCGAACTAGGAGGGGCACAGATACGCAGTATTTT. Residues: CASSRTRRGTDTQYF.

V and J are TRBV5-4 and TRBJ2-1; D is possibly TRBD2 (6 bases). The CDR3 loop spans 14 amino acids. Germline assignment: CDR1 SGHNT and CDR2 YYREEE (reference sequence). V shed 4 bases and J shed 8 bases, with 16 bases lying between them. CDR3 region: CASSRDSTVHEQFF. Written as DNA, the CDR3 is TGTGCCAGCAGCCGGGACTCGACGGTTCATGAGCAGTTCTTC.

The rearrangement links TRBV19 to TRBJ2-3; D unresolved. The CDR3 is 13 residues long. Trimming took off 2 bases at V and 1 base at J, with 4 bases between the two ends. Per the germline V gene, CDR1 is LNHDA and CDR2 is SQIVND (reference sequence). The CDR3 sequence: CASSISRTDTQYF. The CDR3 bases are TGTGCCAGTAGTATATCCCGCACAGATACGCAGTATTTT.

This clonotype was observed a few times. The chain carries TRBV19 and TRBJ1-1, with 8 nucleotides matching TRBD1. V was clipped by 2 bases and J by 3 bases; unmatched bases: 5. CDR3 length: 15 residues. In germline, CDR1 is LNHDA, CDR2 SQIVND (reference sequence). CDR3 region: CASSISGGADTEAFF. The DNA for the CDR3 is TGTGCCAGTAGTATATCAGGGGGCGCGGACACTGAAGCTTTCTTT.

This chain connects TRBV27 to TRBJ2-5; TRBD2 might be the D (7 bases). V was trimmed by 5 bases and J by 5 bases, leaving 21 bases between them. Germline CDR1 and CDR2: MNHEY and SMNVEV (reference sequence). CDR3 length equals 16 residues. DNA of the CDR3: TGTGCCAGCAGTCCCCCCCGGGGGGCGGGGCTGGAGACCCAGTACTTC. Its protein product is CASSPPRGAGLETQYF.

The V and J genes are TRBV7-2 and TRBJ2-3; D is undetermined. V lost 6 bases and J 0 bases, leaving 7 bases between the germline ends. The CDR3 has 13 residues. Germline V lookup: CDR1 SGHTA, CDR2 FQGNSA. The CDR3 loop reads CASSPKSTDTQYF. In DNA form, the CDR3 reads TGTGCCAGCAGTCCCAAGAGCACAGATACGCAGTATTTT.

This clonotype came up many times. The chain is built from TRBV7-2 and TRBJ2-1; D gene unclear. The CDR3 consists of 13 residues. With 1 base removed from V and 9 bases from J, the gap between germline ends came to 10 bases. Germline CDR1 and CDR2: SGHTA and FQGNSA. Here the CDR3 reads CASSLGPAIEQFF. CDR3 in DNA: TGTGCCAGCAGCTTAGGACCTGCCATTGAGCAGTTCTTC. Complete variable domain (other parts from reference TRBV7-2 and TRBJ2-1): GAGVSQSPSNKVTEKGKDVELRCDPISGHTALYWYRQSLGQGLEFLIYFQGNSAPDKSGLPSDRFSAERTGGSVSTLTIQRTQQEDSAVYLCASSLGPAIEQFFGPGTRLTVL.

The chain links TRBV2 to TRBJ2-5, with 9 bases lining up with TRBD1. The CDR3 covers 15 residues. V lost 2 bases and J lost 5; bases outside the gene matches: 6. Looked up from germline, CDR1 is SNHLY and CDR2 is FYNNEI. CDR3 in amino acids: CASSELTGGLETQYF. In DNA form, the CDR3 reads TGTGCCAGCAGTGAACTCACAGGGGGCCTCGAGACCCAGTACTTC.

J is TRBJ2-1 and V is TRBV10-3, with 9 positions matching TRBD2. Germline V gene data show CDR1 as ENHRY and CDR2 as SYGVKD. The CDR3 has 16 amino acids. V gave up 3 bases and J gave up 3 bases; unmatched junction bases: 6. The CDR3 spells CAISDYASGDYNEQFF. The DNA of the CDR3 is TGTGCCATCAGTGATTACGCTAGCGGGGACTACAATGAGCAGTTCTTC.

The chain combines TRBV7-2 with TRBJ2-5; no clear D. The germline V and J ends were trimmed by 5 bases and 5 bases, with 12 bases remaining between them. The germline V gene has CDR1 SGHTA and CDR2 FQGNSA. This CDR3 has 13 residues. CDR3 nucleotide sequence: TGTGCCAGCAGCAGATCGGCGCCCGAGACCCAGTACTTC. This codes for CASSRSAPETQYF.

Many counts were recorded for this clonotype. The chain has TRBV7-2 and TRBJ1-5; TRBD1 matches 7 bases. Germline V gene data show CDR1 as SGHTA and CDR2 as FQGNSA. The CDR3 loop spans 13 amino acids. V gave up 6 bases and J gave up 5 bases; unmatched junction bases: 4. DNA for the CDR3: TGTGCCAGCAGTTCCCAGGGGGATCAGCCCCAGCATTTT. Its protein is CASSSQGDQPQHF. The full variable domain, completed using reference TRBV7-2 and TRBJ1-5, is GAGVSQSPSNKVTEKGKDVELRCDPISGHTALYWYRQSLGQGLEFLIYFQGNSAPDKSGLPSDRFSAERTGGSVSTLTIQRTQQEDSAVYLCASSSQGDQPQHFGDGTRLSIL.

The chain is built from TRBV6-1 and TRBJ2-5, with D perhaps TRBD1 (6 bases). The germline gives CDR1 MNHNS, CDR2 SASEGT. V was clipped by 10 bases and J by 5 bases, with 11 bases between them. The CDR3 loop spans 11 amino acids. For the CDR3, the DNA is TGTGCCACCCACAGGGCGGAGACCCAGTACTTC. It codes for CATHRAETQYF.

This rearrangement joins TRBV29-1 to TRBJ2-2, with D perhaps TRBD1 (6 bases). Trimming removed 5 bases from V and 1 base from J, with 17 bases in between. The length of the CDR3 is 16 residues. CDR1 is SQVTM and CDR2 is ANQGSEA in the germline V gene. Here the CDR3 reads CSVSRAQGRNTGELFF. As DNA, the CDR3 is TGCAGCGTTTCACGGGCCCAGGGGAGGAACACCGGGGAGCTGTTTTTT.

This clonotype was recorded a few times. V gene TRBV19 combines with J gene TRBJ1-2; 7 nucleotides align to TRBD1. The CDR3 contains 11 residues. J gave up 8 bases and V 3 bases, and 0 bases lay outside the gene matches. Looked up from germline, CDR1 is LNHDA and CDR2 is SQIVND (reference sequence). The CDR3 DNA is TGTGCCAGTAGTATGGGACAGGGCTACACCTTC. This codes for CASSMGQGYTF.

Many counts were recorded for this clonotype. V and J are TRBV7-2 and TRBJ1-3, with TRBD1 matching over 7 bases. V shed 8 bases and J 2 bases; nucleotides not matched to a gene: 9. This CDR3 has 15 amino acids. Germline CDR1 and CDR2: SGHTA and FQGNSA. This chain's CDR3 is CASGVPGGTGNTIYF. Written as DNA, the CDR3 is TGTGCCAGCGGCGTTCCAGGGGGAACTGGAAACACCATATATTTT.

The rearrangement joins TRBV28 to TRBJ2-2, with TRBD2 identical over 8 bases. The CDR3 is 15 amino acids. The V and J ends lost 4 bases and 6 bases, in that order; junction bases with no gene match: 7. CDR1 and CDR2 (germline): MDHEN, SYDVKM. Here the CDR3 DNA reads TGTGCCAGCAGTTGGGGTAGCGGGGCCCCCGGGGAGCTGTTTTTT. Its translation: CASSWGSGAPGELFF. Looking up the rest from reference TRBV28 and TRBJ2-2 gives the full variable domain: DVKVTQSSRYLVKRTGEKVFLECVQDMDHENMFWYRQDPGLGLRLIYFSYDVKMKEKGDIPEGYSVSREKKERFSLILESASTNQTSMYLCASSWGSGAPGELFFGEGSRLTVL.

This clonotype was seen more than once but under ten times. V gene TRBV6-1 combines with J gene TRBJ2-7; D possibly corresponds to TRBD1 (6 bases). Germline V gene lookup returns CDR1 MNHNS and CDR2 SASEGT. V lost 6 bases, J lost 7 bases, and 10 bases lay in between. This CDR3 spans 11 amino acids. The CDR3 region has the DNA TGTGCCAGCAGCCAGGGGTGGGAGCAGTACTTC. Translating gives CASSQGWEQYF.

This clonotype was recorded a few times. The rearrangement links TRBV6-2 or TRBV6-3 to TRBJ2-3; 7 nucleotides line up with TRBD1. V shed 4 bases, J shed 2 bases, and the junction held 6 bases outside the gene matches. The CDR3 length is 15 residues. The germline V gene has CDR1 MNHEY and CDR2 SVGEGT. The CDR3 nucleotides are TGTGCCAGCAGTTTCGCCAGGGGGACCACAGATACGCAGTATTTT. It codes for CASSFARGTTDTQYF.

V and J are TRBV19 and TRBJ1-2; D not certain. This CDR3 is 14 amino acids long. Trimming removed 2 bases at V and 3 bases at J, with 10 bases between. Germline CDR1 reads LNHDA; CDR2 reads SQIVND (reference sequence). CDR3 sequence (DNA): TGTGCCAGTAGTATACAGGTTAACTACTATGGCTACACCTTC. Protein product: CASSIQVNYYGYTF.

Many counts were recorded for this clonotype. The chain combines TRBV7-2 with TRBJ2-5; perhaps TRBD1 as D (5 bases). This CDR3 has 14 amino acids. Trimming left V 2 bases short and J 0 bases short, with 7 bases between. The germline CDR1 and CDR2 sequences are SGHTA and FQGNSA. CDR3 residues: CASSLLTDQETQYF. For the CDR3, the DNA is TGTGCCAGCAGCTTACTGACAGACCAAGAGACCCAGTACTTC.

This clonotype has at least ten counts. The chain's CDR3 is CASSLGQRGSPDTQYF. The DNA of the CDR3 is TGTGCCAGCAGCTTGGGACAGAGAGGGTCCCCAGATACGCAGTATTTT. The chain joins TRBV7-2 to TRBJ2-3; 7 positions agree with TRBD1. V lost 3 bases and J lost 4; bases outside the gene matches: 10. Germline CDR1 is SGHTA and CDR2 is FQGNSA. The CDR3 is 16 amino acids.

This clonotype appeared a few times. The chain couples TRBV20-1 to TRBJ2-1; TRBD2 aligns across 10 bases. The junction had 3 bases not matched to a gene; V was cut back by 6 bases and J by 4 bases. The V gene's germline CDR1 is DFQATT and CDR2 SNEGSKA (reference sequence). The CDR3 totals 13 residues. CDR3 DNA sequence: TGCAGTGCCAGGACTAGCGGTTACAATGAGCAGTTCTTC. Encoded protein: CSARTSGYNEQFF.